This T cell receptor beta chain was documented in a study of blood T cell repertoires in COVID-19. Study context: The United States, Italy and Spain were the sources of the acute and convalescent COVID-19 samples. The analysed material was cDNA or gDNA that came from T cells, B-cell-depleted T cells, or PBMCs.

CDR1 and CDR2 (germline): MDHEN, SYDVKM. The CDR3 loop spans 18 amino acids. Trimming removed 5 bases from V and 1 base from J; junction bases left unmatched: 14. Per the authors' pipeline: Reference gene primers were amplified, and this amplification served to estimate nucleated cell counts. Repertoires were generated with immunoSEQ multiplex PCR, while TCRdb's copy carries only in-frame clones and drops some. V and J calls and clone size are given by that table; D and trimming were obtained from the DNA. Of about 200,000 clones listed, 85% to 90% are singletons. The chain employs TRBV28 and TRBJ1-3, with 7 bases aligning to TRBD1. The sample was peripheral blood. This clonotype was sampled from a man aged 50 or older with acute or convalescent COVID-19. CDR3 protein: CASSLSGQNLLSGNTIYF. As DNA, the CDR3 is TGTGCCAGCAGTCTCTCGGGACAGAACCTCCTATCTGGAAACACCATATATTTT.